A selection of T cell receptor beta chains follows, all from one sample in a study of blood T cell repertoires in COVID-19. The repertoire was sequenced with immunoSEQ multiplex PCR; TCRdb's copy has only in-frame clones and lacks some. The table shows over 250,000 clones, with roughly 86% occurring only once. The sample was PBMCs or T cells enriched from blood (not recorded which). The receptors here all came from a woman aged 55-69 years who had recovered from COVID-19. Both conserved end residues are part of each CDR3. A D gene is named only where the DNA matches it firmly. Part of the rows lack a size; the others show once, few, many or a class for expanded clones.

DNA: TGTGCCAGCAGATCGGACAGGAACAATGAGCAGTTCTTC
CDR3: CASRSDRNNEQFF
J: TRBJ2-1
D: TRBD1
V: TRBV12-3/TRBV12-4
size: -

DNA: TGTGCCAGCAGCCCTCGGACAGGGATAGACCAGCCCCAGCATTTT
CDR3: CASSPRTGIDQPQHF
J: TRBJ1-5
D: TRBD1
V: TRBV3-1/TRBV3-2
size: -

DNA: TGTGCCAGCAGTTCAGGGGCGCAAGCTTTCTTT
CDR3: CASSSGAQAFF
J: TRBJ1-1
D: -
V: TRBV12-3/TRBV12-4
size: -

DNA: TGCGCCAGCAGCCGGGACAGGGGTCTAGACGAGCAGTACTTC
CDR3: CASSRDRGLDEQYF
J: TRBJ2-7
D: TRBD1
V: TRBV5-1
size: once

DNA: TGCGCCAGCAGCGCGGGCCCGCAAACTAACTATGGCTACACCTTC
CDR3: CASSAGPQTNYGYTF
J: TRBJ1-2
D: -
V: TRBV5-1
size: -

DNA: TGTGCCAGCAGCTTGGACAGGATTTCTTACGAGCAGTACTTC
CDR3: CASSLDRISYEQYF
J: TRBJ2-7
D: -
V: TRBV5-6
size: -

DNA: TGCGCCAGCAGCCTCACGGACAGCTCCAATCAGCCCCAGCATTTT
CDR3: CASSLTDSSNQPQHF
J: TRBJ1-5
D: -
V: TRBV5-1
size: -

DNA: TGCGCCAGCAGTCAGACAGGGGCTGACTATGGCTACACCTTC
CDR3: CASSQTGADYGYTF
J: TRBJ1-2
D: TRBD1
V: TRBV10-2
size: -

DNA: TGTGCCAGCAGTGAGTCGGGAAACACCATATATTTT
CDR3: CASSESGNTIYF
J: TRBJ1-3
D: -
V: TRBV2
size: -

DNA: TGTGCCAGCAGCCCTAGCGGGAGCGTCAAAAACATTCAGTACTTC
CDR3: CASSPSGSVKNIQYF
J: TRBJ2-4
D: TRBD2
V: TRBV11-2
size: -

DNA: TGTGCCAGCGGCAAACAGAGGGATCCCCTCCACTTT
CDR3: CASGKQRDPLHF
J: TRBJ1-6
D: -
V: TRBV28
size: -

DNA: TGTGCCAGCAGCTCAATAGGGGGCGCAGGAAACACCATATATTTT
CDR3: CASSSIGGAGNTIYF
J: TRBJ1-3
D: TRBD1
V: TRBV11-2
size: -

DNA: TGCGCCAGCAGCTTGGACGGGACTAGCGGTTATGAGCAGTTCTTC
CDR3: CASSLDGTSGYEQFF
J: TRBJ2-1
D: TRBD2
V: TRBV5-1
size: -

DNA: TGTGCCAGCAGCTTAGCGGGAGTGCGGGAGCAGTACTTC
CDR3: CASSLAGVREQYF
J: TRBJ2-7
D: -
V: TRBV13
size: -

DNA: TGTGCCAGCAGCGTACCGGGGAGCACTGAAGCTTTCTTT
CDR3: CASSVPGSTEAFF
J: TRBJ1-1
D: -
V: TRBV9
size: -

DNA: TGTGCCAGCAGGCTGGGGCTAGCGGGGGGAGGGACAGATACGCAGTATTTT
CDR3: CASRLGLAGGGTDTQYF
J: TRBJ2-3
D: TRBD2
V: TRBV5-4
size: -

DNA: TGTGCCAGTAGTATTCGGGGACAGGTGGCTGAAGCTTTCTTT
CDR3: CASSIRGQVAEAFF
J: TRBJ1-1
D: TRBD1
V: TRBV19
size: -

DNA: TGTGCCAGCAGTTACAGGGAGACAGGGGGCTATGGCTACACCTTC
CDR3: CASSYRETGGYGYTF
J: TRBJ1-2
D: TRBD1
V: TRBV6-5
size: many

DNA: TGTGCCAGCTCACCAGGGTTGGGAGGCTCCTACAATGAGCAGTTCTTC
CDR3: CASSPGLGGSYNEQFF
J: TRBJ2-1
D: -
V: TRBV18
size: -

DNA: TGTGCCTGGAGTCAGGGGTTGGCGGCGAATCAGCCCCAGCATTTT
CDR3: CAWSQGLAANQPQHF
J: TRBJ1-5
D: -
V: TRBV30
size: -

DNA: TGTGCCATCAGTGCGGGACTGAGCTCTGGAAACACCATATATTTT
CDR3: CAISAGLSSGNTIYF
J: TRBJ1-3
D: -
V: TRBV10-3
size: -

DNA: TGCGCCAGCAGTCCCGCCAGAAACTATGGCTACACCTTC
CDR3: CASSPARNYGYTF
J: TRBJ1-2
D: -
V: TRBV10-1
size: -

DNA: TGCGCCAGCAGCTTGGGATTGGGGCGGTCTGCCGAGCAGTTCTTC
CDR3: CASSLGLGRSAEQFF
J: TRBJ2-1
D: -
V: TRBV5-1
size: -

DNA: TGTGCCAGTAGGGTGACACACTATGGCTACACCTTC
CDR3: CASRVTHYGYTF
J: TRBJ1-2
D: -
V: TRBV19
size: -

DNA: TGTGCCAGCAGTGAATCGTTCGGGACAGGGGGGGATACGCAGTATTTT
CDR3: CASSESFGTGGDTQYF
J: TRBJ2-3
D: TRBD1
V: TRBV6-1
size: -

DNA: TGTGCCAGCAGTTTAGGGCCTTACAATGAGCAGTTCTTC
CDR3: CASSLGPYNEQFF
J: TRBJ2-1
D: -
V: TRBV12-3/TRBV12-4
size: -

DNA: TGTGCCAGTAGTATAACAGGGTCAGGAGATTCACCCCTCCACTTT
CDR3: CASSITGSGDSPLHF
J: TRBJ1-6
D: -
V: TRBV19
size: -